This TCR beta chain was profiled in a study of blood T cell repertoires in COVID-19. Overall study context: PBMCs, B-cell-depleted T cells, or T cells were the source of the cDNA or gDNA that made up the material.

TCRdb's table, derived via immunoSEQ multiplex PCR, lists solely in-frame clones and lacks some. The sample contains 250,000 to 300,000 clones, 85% of which appear only once. V was clipped by 6 bases and J by 5 bases, with 8 bases between them. The CDR3 has 12 residues. The chain is built from TRBV12-3 or TRBV12-4 and TRBJ1-5, with a possible D match to TRBD1 (5 bases). The TCR was taken from a man aged 50 or older with active or convalescent COVID-19. Sequencing used peripheral blood. CDR3 amino acids: CASSYRYQPQHF. The CDR3 DNA reads as TGTGCCAGCAGCTACAGGTATCAGCCCCAGCATTTT.